This T cell receptor beta chain was identified during a study of cytomegalovirus exposure and HLA in healthy donors. About the study: Among about 200 million T cells, an earlier analysis found roughly 110 million unique TCR beta sequences. Study-wide points: Certain sequence variants were highly shared and formed a cluster, and this cluster was likely a sequencing artifact. A missense variant in DCLRE1C was later tied to TCR beta V- and J-gene trimming.

Germline-derived CDR1 and CDR2 are SGDLS and YYNGEE. Trimming took off 4 bases at V and 5 bases at J, with 4 bases between the two ends. The CDR3 is 11 residues long. The PCR made use of 60 Vbeta and 13 Jbeta primers. As processed by the authors: There were some 87 million unique TCR beta chains by a later count, and approximately 10 million of them were shared. Libraries were prepared by immunoSEQ multiplex PCR; TCRdb keeps only in-frame clonotypes and omits some of them. From that table come the V and J calls and clone size; the DNA was used to work out D and trimming. This table has about 160,000 clones, about 71% appearing once. About this clone itself: Its antigen is unknown.

Sequences were obtained from PBMCs. The chain links TRBV9 to TRBJ2-1; D remains ambiguous. This clonotype was obtained from a woman aged 25 to 39 in good health and CMV-seronegative. The CDR3 region is CASSTDNEQFF. For the CDR3, the DNA is TGTGCCAGCAGCACGGACAATGAGCAGTTCTTC.